This T cell receptor (beta chain) was retrieved from a study of T cell responses to AZD1222 COVID-19 vaccine. Findings and caveats of the study: Spike-specific TCR breadth and depth were elevated following two AZD1222 doses.

Sequenced by immunoSEQ multiplex PCR; TCRdb stores in-frame clones only, minus some. The data show 120,000 to 150,000 clones, approximately 88% seen once. The CDR3 spans 17 residues. J lost 4 bases, V lost 2 bases, and 7 bases had no gene match. Germline V gene sequence: CDR1 SGDLS, CDR2 YYNGEE. This clone was recorded only once. The target antigen is unknown. The rearrangement joins TRBV9 to TRBJ2-1, with 12 bases that match TRBD2. The sequence came from an adult who received the MenACWY meningococcal vaccine as a control. Sequencing was performed on peripheral blood, taken 28 days after the second dose of the MenACWY control vaccine. In nucleotides, the CDR3 is TGTGCCAGCAGCGTGGGACTAGCGGGCGGAAAATACAATGAGCAGTTCTTC. It encodes CASSVGLAGGKYNEQFF.